This T cell receptor (beta chain) was captured by sequencing in a study of regulatory T cells in long-lasting Graves disease. Overall study: Persistent Graves' disease required over 5 years of antithyroid drugs and positive TSH receptor antibodies.

Arm-PCR with iRepertoire HTBI primers amplified the CDR3 regions for these TCR beta libraries. TCRdb ran MiXCR on the multiplex PCR reads and lists one entry per CDR3 protein. Here the sample spans about 290,000 distinct CDR3 sequences, around 21% being singletons. Time point in this sample: persistent/refractory GD, antithyroid drugs over 5 years with positive TRAb. PBMC RNA served as the TCR library source. It was by American Thyroid Association guidelines that Graves' disease was diagnosed. V lost 5 bases to trimming and J lost 6 bases, with 16 bases between them. The CDR3 covers 14 residues. CDR1 and CDR2 (germline): SQVTM, ANQGSEA. For this clonotype: Its specificity is unknown.

Study-wide points: Relative to newly diagnosed Graves' patients, persistent ones had lower TCR diversity. TRBV28, TRBJ1-2 and TRBJ2-5 were favored in persistent disease.

This TCR was sampled from a female donor with Graves disease. The chain couples TRBV29-1 to TRBJ2-2, with D possibly matching TRBD2 (5 bases). The material sequenced was peripheral blood mononuclear cells (PBMCs), taken when the disease was refractory, from a patient treated with antithyroid drugs. The CDR3 DNA reads as TGCAGCGTTAGGAGGATACCCGGGCCCGGGGAGCTGTTTTTT. Translating gives CSVRRIPGPGELFF.